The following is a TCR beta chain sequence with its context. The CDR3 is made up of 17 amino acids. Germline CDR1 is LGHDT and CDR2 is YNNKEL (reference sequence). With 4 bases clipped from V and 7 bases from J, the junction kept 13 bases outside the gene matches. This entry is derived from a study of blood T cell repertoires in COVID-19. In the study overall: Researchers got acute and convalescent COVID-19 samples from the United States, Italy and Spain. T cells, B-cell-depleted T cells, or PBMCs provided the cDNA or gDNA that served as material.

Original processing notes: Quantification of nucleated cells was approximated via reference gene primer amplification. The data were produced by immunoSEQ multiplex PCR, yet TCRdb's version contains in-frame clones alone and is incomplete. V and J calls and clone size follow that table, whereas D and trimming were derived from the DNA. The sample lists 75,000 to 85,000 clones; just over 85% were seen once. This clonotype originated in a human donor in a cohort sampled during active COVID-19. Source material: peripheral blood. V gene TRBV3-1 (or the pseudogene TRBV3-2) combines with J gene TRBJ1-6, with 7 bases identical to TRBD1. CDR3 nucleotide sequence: TGTGCCAGCAGCCCGGGACAGCCAGGATTAGGGAATTCACCCCTCCACTTT. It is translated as CASSPGQPGLGNSPLHF.